Listed here are 2 T cell receptor beta chains from one sample, sequenced in a study of blood T cell repertoires in COVID-19. Here immunoSEQ multiplex PCR was the method, and the copy in TCRdb shows in-frame clones only, minus some. The data show 88,000 or so clones, over 75% seen once. Sequencing was done on a sample of peripheral blood. These receptors were collected from a human donor in a cohort sampled during active COVID-19.

J is TRBJ1-2 and V is TRBV28, with a possible D match to TRBD1 (6 bases). V lost 4 bases to trimming and J lost 5 bases, with 11 bases between them. The germline gives CDR1 MDHEN, CDR2 SYDVKM. CDR3 length equals 13 residues. Written as DNA, the CDR3 is TGTGCCAGCAGTTGGGGGGGCCGGTATGGCTACACCTTC. Translated, it gives CASSWGGRYGYTF.

This chain links TRBV28 with TRBJ1-4; 8 nucleotides align to TRBD1. V trimming: 1 base; J trimming: 3 bases; junction bases outside the gene matches: 4. Germline assignment: CDR1 MDHEN and CDR2 SYDVKM. The CDR3 totals 16 residues. The CDR3 DNA follows: TGTGCCAGCAGTTTATTAGGGGACAGGTCTAATGAAAAACTGTTTTTT. It encodes CASSLLGDRSNEKLFF.